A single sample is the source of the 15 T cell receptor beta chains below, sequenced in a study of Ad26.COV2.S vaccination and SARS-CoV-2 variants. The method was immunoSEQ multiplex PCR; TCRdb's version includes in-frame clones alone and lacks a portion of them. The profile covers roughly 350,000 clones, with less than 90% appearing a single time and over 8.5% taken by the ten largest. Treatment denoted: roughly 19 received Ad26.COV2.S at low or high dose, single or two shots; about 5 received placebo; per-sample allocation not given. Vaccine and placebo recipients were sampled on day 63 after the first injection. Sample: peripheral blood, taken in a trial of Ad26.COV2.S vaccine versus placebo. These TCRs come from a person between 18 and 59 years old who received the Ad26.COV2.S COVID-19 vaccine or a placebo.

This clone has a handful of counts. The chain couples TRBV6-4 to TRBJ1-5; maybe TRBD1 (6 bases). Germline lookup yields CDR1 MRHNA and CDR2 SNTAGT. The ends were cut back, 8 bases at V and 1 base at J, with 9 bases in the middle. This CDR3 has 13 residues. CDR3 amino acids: CASPDRSNQPQHF. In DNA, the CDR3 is TGTGCCAGCCCGGACAGAAGCAATCAGCCCCAGCATTTT.

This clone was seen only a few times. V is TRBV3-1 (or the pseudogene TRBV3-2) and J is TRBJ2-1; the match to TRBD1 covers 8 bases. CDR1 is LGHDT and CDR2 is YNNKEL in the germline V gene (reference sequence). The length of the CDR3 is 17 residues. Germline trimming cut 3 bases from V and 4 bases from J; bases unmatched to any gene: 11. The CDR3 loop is CASSQGLGQGLYNEQFF. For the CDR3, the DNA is TGTGCCAGCAGCCAGGGGCTTGGACAGGGTCTATACAATGAGCAGTTCTTC.

DNA of the CDR3: TGTGCCTGGGAGGGTGGGACTACTGGAACTAATGAAAAACTGTTTTTT. Translating gives CAWEGGTTGTNEKLFF. The rearrangement joins TRBV30 to TRBJ1-4; weak D call: TRBD1 (5 bases). This CDR3 has 16 amino acids. Between the trimmed V and J ends, which lost 5 bases and 1 base, there was a span of 17 bases. Germline lookup yields CDR1 GTSNPN and CDR2 SVGIG (reference sequence).

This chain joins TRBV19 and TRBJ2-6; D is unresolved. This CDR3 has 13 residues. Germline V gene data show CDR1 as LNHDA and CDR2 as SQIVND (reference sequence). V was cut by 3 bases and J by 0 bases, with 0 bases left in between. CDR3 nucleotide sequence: TGTGCCAGTAGTATCTCTGGGGCCAACGTCCTGACTTTC. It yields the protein CASSISGANVLTF.

CDR3 coding DNA: TGTGCCAGCAGCCTAGGTGAGAGGACTGAAGCTTTCTTT. Its protein is CASSLGERTEAFF. J is TRBJ1-1 and V is TRBV14; no definite D call. Trimming shortened V by 4 bases and J by 5 bases, and 11 bases separated the two germline ends. The CDR3 runs to 13 residues. Germline V gives CDR1 SGHDN, CDR2 FVKESK.

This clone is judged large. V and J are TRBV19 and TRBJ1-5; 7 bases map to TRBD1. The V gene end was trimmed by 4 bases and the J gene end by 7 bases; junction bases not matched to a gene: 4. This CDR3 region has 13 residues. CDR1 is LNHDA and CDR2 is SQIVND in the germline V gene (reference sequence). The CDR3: CASSTTGLQPQHF. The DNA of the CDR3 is TGTGCCAGTAGTACGACAGGGCTACAGCCCCAGCATTTT.

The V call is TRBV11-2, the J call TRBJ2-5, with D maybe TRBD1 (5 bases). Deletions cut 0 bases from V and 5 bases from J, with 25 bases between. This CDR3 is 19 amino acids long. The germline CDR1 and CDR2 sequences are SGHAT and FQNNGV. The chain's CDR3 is CASSLDSGSWPRVVETQYF. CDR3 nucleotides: TGTGCCAGCAGCTTAGATTCAGGGTCCTGGCCCAGGGTAGTTGAGACCCAGTACTTC.

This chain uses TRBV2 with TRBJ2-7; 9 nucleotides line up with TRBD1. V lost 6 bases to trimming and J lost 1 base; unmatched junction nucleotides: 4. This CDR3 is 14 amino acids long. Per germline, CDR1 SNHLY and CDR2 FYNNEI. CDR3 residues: CASRAGQGSYEQYF. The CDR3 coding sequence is TGTGCCAGCAGGGCCGGACAGGGGTCCTACGAGCAGTACTTC. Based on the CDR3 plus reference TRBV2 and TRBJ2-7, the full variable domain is EPEVTQTPSHQVTQMGQEVILRCVPISNHLYFYWYRQILGQKVEFLVSFYNNEISEKSEIFDDQFSVERPDGSNFTLKIRSTKLEDSAMYFCASRAGQGSYEQYFGPGTRLTVT.

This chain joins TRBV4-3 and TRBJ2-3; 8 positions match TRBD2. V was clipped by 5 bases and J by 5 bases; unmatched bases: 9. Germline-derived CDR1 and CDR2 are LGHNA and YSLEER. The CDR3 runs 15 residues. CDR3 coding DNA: TGCGCCAGCAGCAAGGAGCGGGGGAGGTTAGATACGCAGTATTTT. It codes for CASSKERGRLDTQYF.

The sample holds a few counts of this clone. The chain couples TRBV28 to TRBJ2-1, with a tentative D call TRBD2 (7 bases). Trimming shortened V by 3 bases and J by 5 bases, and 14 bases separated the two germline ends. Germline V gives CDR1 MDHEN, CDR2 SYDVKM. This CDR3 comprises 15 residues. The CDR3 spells CASSLWGGPDNEQFF. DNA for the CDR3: TGTGCCAGCAGTTTGTGGGGGGGGCCCGACAATGAGCAGTTCTTC.

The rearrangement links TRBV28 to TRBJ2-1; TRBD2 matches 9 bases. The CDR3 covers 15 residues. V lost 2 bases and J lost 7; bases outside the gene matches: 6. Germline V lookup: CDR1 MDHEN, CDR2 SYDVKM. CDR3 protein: CASSLAGGPGNEQFF. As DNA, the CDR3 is TGTGCCAGCAGTTTAGCGGGGGGGCCGGGTAATGAGCAGTTCTTC.

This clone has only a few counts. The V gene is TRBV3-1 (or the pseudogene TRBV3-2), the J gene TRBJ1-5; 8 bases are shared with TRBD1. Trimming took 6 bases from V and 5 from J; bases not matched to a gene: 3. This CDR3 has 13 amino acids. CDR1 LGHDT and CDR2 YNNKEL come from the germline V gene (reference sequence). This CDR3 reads CASSGQGDQPQHF. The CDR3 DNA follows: TGTGCCAGCAGTGGACAGGGCGATCAGCCCCAGCATTTT.

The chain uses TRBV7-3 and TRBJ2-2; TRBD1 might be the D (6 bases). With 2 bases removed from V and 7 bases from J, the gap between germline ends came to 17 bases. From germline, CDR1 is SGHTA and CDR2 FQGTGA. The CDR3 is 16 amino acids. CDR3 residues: CASSLEGGYSGGELFF. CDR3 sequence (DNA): TGTGCCAGCAGCTTAGAAGGGGGTTACTCAGGCGGGGAGCTGTTTTTT.

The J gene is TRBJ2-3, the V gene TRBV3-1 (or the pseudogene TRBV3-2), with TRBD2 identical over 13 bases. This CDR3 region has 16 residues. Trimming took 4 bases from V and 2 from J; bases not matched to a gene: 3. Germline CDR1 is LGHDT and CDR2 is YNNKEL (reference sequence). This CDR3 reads CASSRGTSGDTDTQYF. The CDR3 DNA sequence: TGTGCCAGCAGCCGTGGGACTAGCGGGGACACAGATACGCAGTATTTT.

The DNA for the CDR3 is TGTGCCAGCGAGGATCGCCCCCAGCCCTATGGCTACACCTTC. It yields the protein CASEDRPQPYGYTF. This sequence joins TRBV28 and TRBJ1-2; D gene uncertain. With 8 bases removed from V and 4 bases from J, the gap between germline ends came to 17 bases. Germline values: CDR1 MDHEN, CDR2 SYDVKM. The CDR3 has 14 amino acids.